Listed here are 31 T cell receptor beta chains from one sample, sequenced in a study of OX40 agonist ivuxolimab in advanced cancers. Repertoires were generated with immunoSEQ multiplex PCR, while TCRdb's copy carries only in-frame clones and drops some. Found here are some 30,000 clones, approximately 88% of them singletons; the top ten hold 9.5% to 15%. The sample in question was CD4+ or CD8+ T cells sorted from blood, obtained in a trial of the OX40 agonist ivuxolimab. The source is an adult with an advanced solid tumor such as melanoma, head and neck, liver or kidney cancer.

The V and J genes are TRBV9 and TRBJ2-2; maybe TRBD2 (5 bases). Trimming cost V 0 bases and J 3 bases, with 12 bases left between them. The germline gives CDR1 SGDLS, CDR2 YYNGEE. This CDR3 is built from 16 residues. The CDR3 spells CASSVALVGDTGELFF. CDR3 coding DNA: TGTGCCAGCAGCGTAGCTCTCGTCGGGGACACCGGGGAGCTGTTTTTT.

This clone has only one observation. The V call is TRBV5-5, the J call TRBJ2-2; 10 nucleotides line up with TRBD1. V shed 3 bases and J 5 bases; nucleotides not matched to a gene: 4. The CDR3 length is 15 residues. Germline loops: CDR1 SGHKS, CDR2 YYEKEE (reference sequence). The CDR3 loop is CASSWTGGETGELFF. CDR3 DNA: TGTGCCAGCAGCTGGACAGGGGGAGAAACCGGGGAGCTGTTTTTT.

The J gene is TRBJ2-5, the V gene TRBV4-3; D is possibly TRBD2 (6 bases). Trimming removed 0 bases at V and 7 bases at J, with 15 bases between. Germline V CDR1 and CDR2: LGHNA, YSLEER. CDR3 length equals 15 residues. As DNA, the CDR3 is TGCGCCAGCAGCCAAGAGGCGGGAAACCAAAGGACCCAGTACTTC. Amino acid sequence: CASSQEAGNQRTQYF.

This chain connects TRBV4-3 to TRBJ2-6, with 8 nucleotides matching TRBD1. Germline V lookup: CDR1 LGHNA, CDR2 YSLEER. J was trimmed by 1 base and V by 1 base; bases with no gene match: 9. The CDR3 loop spans 19 amino acids. CDR3: CASSQVPGTGASGANVLTF. In nucleotides, the CDR3 is TGCGCCAGCAGCCAAGTCCCCGGGACAGGTGCTTCTGGGGCCAACGTCCTGACTTTC.

V is TRBV9 and J is TRBJ2-2; no firm D call. Germline V gene lookup returns CDR1 SGDLS and CDR2 YYNGEE. V was shortened by 2 bases and J by 2 bases, with 1 base between the two germline ends. The CDR3 loop spans 12 amino acids. CDR3 coding DNA: TGTGCCAGCAGCGTTAACACCGGGGAGCTGTTTTTT. Encoded protein: CASSVNTGELFF.

This clone was observed once. The rearrangement joins TRBV5-6 to TRBJ2-3; TRBD2 matches 10 bases. Trimming cost V 4 bases and J 2 bases; bases outside gene matches: 10. The CDR3 length is 17 residues. The germline gives CDR1 SGHDT, CDR2 YYEEEE. CDR3 DNA: TGTGCCAGCAGCAAACCTAGCGGGGGACCACCCACAGATACGCAGTATTTT. Protein: CASSKPSGGPPTDTQYF.

The V gene is TRBV27, the J gene TRBJ2-7; 8 positions agree with TRBD1. The CDR3 is 13 amino acids. The trim removed 8 bases at V and 4 bases at J, leaving 7 bases unmatched. From germline, CDR1 is MNHEY and CDR2 SMNVEV (reference sequence). The CDR3 DNA reads as TGTGCCAGCGGAGGACAGGGTTCGTACGAGCAGTACTTC. Its protein product is CASGGQGSYEQYF.

The CDR3 region is CASSLWMTGGIETQYF. The CDR3 nucleotides read TGTGCCAGCAGTTTATGGATGACAGGGGGCATAGAGACCCAGTACTTC. The V and J genes are TRBV27 and TRBJ2-5, with 10 bases fitting TRBD1. This CDR3 spans 16 amino acids. Germline V gives CDR1 MNHEY, CDR2 SMNVEV (reference sequence). V lost 1 base, J lost 4 bases, and 6 bases stayed unmatched.

The chain recombines TRBV28 with TRBJ2-2; the D is unclear. Trimming cost V 7 bases and J 4 bases, with 7 bases left between them. Germline V gives CDR1 MDHEN, CDR2 SYDVKM. The CDR3 is 12 residues long. This chain's CDR3 is CASMSPTGELFF. The CDR3 DNA reads as TGTGCCAGCATGTCCCCCACCGGGGAGCTGTTTTTT.

The chain recombines TRBV4-1 with TRBJ2-3; D is undetermined. The V gene's germline CDR1 is MGHRA and CDR2 YSYEKL. The CDR3 sequence is 12 residues long. Trimming removed 4 bases at V and 3 bases at J, with 5 bases between. The CDR3: CASSLGTDTQYF. In DNA, the CDR3 is TGCGCCAGCAGCCTAGGAACAGATACGCAGTATTTT.

The chain is built from TRBV2 and TRBJ2-7; D unclear. The CDR3 loop spans 14 amino acids. Germline V gene data show CDR1 as SNHLY and CDR2 as FYNNEI. Trimming took off 2 bases at V and 2 bases at J, with 10 bases between the two ends. CDR3 DNA: TGTGCCAGCAGTGAAAATAGGAGCCCCTACGAGCAGTACTTC. Its translation: CASSENRSPYEQYF.

This chain connects TRBV5-6 to TRBJ2-7, with 9 bases aligning to TRBD2. J gave up 4 bases and V 3 bases, and 5 bases lay outside the gene matches. The CDR3 runs to 14 residues. The germline V gene encodes CDR1 SGHDT and CDR2 YYEEEE. CDR3 sequence (DNA): TGTGCCAGCAGCTCGATTAGCGGGAGATACGAGCAGTACTTC. Translation gives CASSSISGRYEQYF.

The chain carries TRBV4-3 and TRBJ1-2, with D unclear. Trimming shortened V by 2 bases and J by 8 bases, and 18 bases separated the two germline ends. The CDR3 has 15 amino acids. CDR1 is LGHNA, CDR2 YSLEER, per germline. The CDR3 protein is CASSQHEVASGGYTF. The CDR3 DNA sequence: TGCGCCAGCAGCCAACATGAGGTTGCCTCCGGAGGCTACACCTTC.

This clone appeared a few times. Other DNA sequences in the same sample also yield this CDR3. This chain links TRBV15 with TRBJ1-4; weak D call: TRBD1 (5 bases). Trimming shortened V by 0 bases and J by 4 bases, and 12 bases separated the two germline ends. The germline V gene has CDR1 LNHNV and CDR2 YYDKDF (reference sequence). The CDR3 contains 16 residues. The CDR3 loop is CATSRDRQGNNEKLFF. The CDR3 DNA follows: TGTGCCACCAGCAGAGATCGGCAGGGAAATAATGAAAAACTGTTTTTT.

The count of this clone is one. CDR3 bases: TGCGCCAGCAGCCAAGAAGCAGGGATTTACGAGCAGTACTTC. Its protein is CASSQEAGIYEQYF. J is TRBJ2-7 and V is TRBV4-1, with D maybe TRBD1 (5 bases). There are 14 residues in the CDR3. The germline CDR1 and CDR2 sequences are MGHRA and YSYEKL. V was pared by 0 bases and J by 4 bases, with 10 bases between.

V usage is TRBV11-2 and J usage is TRBJ2-3; no definite D call. The CDR3 runs 14 residues. The V gene lost 3 bases and the J gene lost 0 bases, with 7 bases spanning the gap. The germline V gene has CDR1 SGHAT and CDR2 FQNNGV. The CDR3 sequence: CASSFRGSTDTQYF. The CDR3 nucleotides are TGTGCCAGCAGCTTCCGCGGAAGCACAGATACGCAGTATTTT.

The gene calls are TRBV27 and TRBJ2-3; 7 nucleotides line up with TRBD2. The CDR3 covers 15 residues. J lost 1 base, V lost 5 bases, and 6 bases had no gene match. CDR1 MNHEY and CDR2 SMNVEV come from the germline V gene (reference sequence). The CDR3 is CASSGTLAGTDTQYF. CDR3 DNA sequence: TGTGCCAGCAGTGGTACCCTAGCGGGCACAGATACGCAGTATTTT.

The chain employs TRBV7-3 and TRBJ2-3; D may be TRBD1 (6 bases). Germline V gives CDR1 SGHTA, CDR2 FQGTGA. V lost 4 bases to trimming and J lost 0 bases, with 11 bases between them. The CDR3 has 15 residues. The CDR3 sequence is CASSSGQFSTDTQYF. The CDR3 DNA is TGTGCCAGCAGCTCCGGACAGTTTAGCACAGATACGCAGTATTTT. Using reference TRBV7-3 and TRBJ2-3 for the parts outside the CDR3, the full variable domain is GAGVSQTPSNKVTEKGKYVELRCDPISGHTALYWYRQSLGQGPEFLIYFQGTGAADDSGLPNDRFFAVRPEGSVSTLKIQRTERGDSAVYLCASSSGQFSTDTQYFGPGTRLTVL.

The rearrangement uses TRBV25-1 and TRBJ2-1; the D gene is possibly TRBD2 (6 bases). Germline loops: CDR1 MGHDK, CDR2 SYGVNS. Trimming pared 10 bases from V and 6 bases from J, leaving 19 bases between. The CDR3 has 14 residues. This CDR3 reads CATSDYGKGNEQFF. The CDR3 DNA sequence: TGTGCCACCTCGGACTACGGGAAGGGCAATGAGCAGTTCTTC. Based on the CDR3 plus reference TRBV25-1 and TRBJ2-1, the full variable domain is EADIYQTPRYLVIGTGKKITLECSQTMGHDKMYWYQQDPGMELHLIHYSYGVNSTEKGDLSSESTVSRIRTEHFPLTLESARPSHTSQYLCATSDYGKGNEQFFGPGTRLTVL.

V gene TRBV4-2 combines with J gene TRBJ2-1; possible D gene TRBD1, 5 bases. Germline lookup yields CDR1 LGHNA and CDR2 YNFKEQ. The V end was cut by 0 bases, the J end by 5 bases, with 17 bases between. The CDR3 runs to 17 residues. This CDR3 reads CASSQEDTGVHDNEQFF. For the CDR3, the DNA is TGTGCCAGCAGCCAAGAGGATACAGGCGTTCACGACAATGAGCAGTTCTTC.

The rearrangement uses TRBV4-3 and TRBJ1-4; D is ambiguous. Trimming stripped 4 bases from V and 3 bases from J, with 15 bases between. Germline loops: CDR1 LGHNA, CDR2 YSLEER. The CDR3 runs to 16 residues. The CDR3 spells CASSPVLVEPNEKLFF. Written as DNA, the CDR3 is TGCGCCAGCAGCCCCGTATTAGTAGAACCTAATGAAAAACTGTTTTTT.

The chain has TRBV10-2 and TRBJ1-1; 9 nucleotides match TRBD1. The CDR3 length is 13 residues. V lost 6 bases, J lost 4 bases, and 3 bases stayed unmatched. Germline V gene sequence: CDR1 WSHSY, CDR2 SAAADI. CDR3 sequence reads: CASRGTGLTEAFF. Here the CDR3 DNA reads TGCGCCAGCAGGGGGACAGGGCTCACTGAAGCTTTCTTT.

This chain connects TRBV27 to TRBJ2-7; 9 bases are a match to TRBD1. V shed 2 bases, J shed 7 bases, and the junction held 9 bases outside the gene matches. The CDR3 length is 15 residues. From germline, CDR1 is MNHEY and CDR2 SMNVEV (reference sequence). The CDR3 nucleotides are TGTGCCAGCAGTTTAATGGGACAGGGTGTCGTAGAGCAGTACTTC. Translation gives CASSLMGQGVVEQYF.

This chain connects TRBV13 to TRBJ2-1; tentatively, D is TRBD1 (6 bases). The CDR3 has 13 residues. The germline CDR1 and CDR2 sequences are PRHDT and FYEKMQ (reference sequence). V was clipped by 8 bases and J by 2 bases, with 10 bases between them. CDR3 sequence (DNA): TGTGCCAGCTTACAGGGCACCTACAATGAGCAGTTCTTC. It is translated as CASLQGTYNEQFF.

V usage is TRBV19 and J usage is TRBJ1-5, with TRBD1 matching over 10 bases. CDR3 length: 17 residues. The V and J ends lost 5 bases and 3 bases, in that order; junction bases with no gene match: 10. The germline V gene encodes CDR1 LNHDA and CDR2 SQIVND (reference sequence). The CDR3 loop is CASSGPLGTGDNQPQHF. CDR3 nucleotide sequence: TGTGCCAGTAGTGGGCCCCTAGGGACAGGGGACAATCAGCCCCAGCATTTT. Full variable domain (rest looked up from reference TRBV19 and TRBJ1-5): DGGITQSPKYLFRKEGQNVTLSCEQNLNHDAMYWYRQDPGQGLRLIYYSQIVNDFQKGDIAEGYSVSREKKESFPLTVTSAQKNPTAFYLCASSGPLGTGDNQPQHFGDGTRLSIL.

CDR3 in amino acids: CASSLSGQGRMYEQYF. Written as DNA, the CDR3 is TGTGCCAGCAGTTTATCAGGACAGGGTAGGATGTACGAGCAGTACTTC. The chain joins TRBV27 to TRBJ2-7; 8 bases line up with TRBD1. The CDR3 loop spans 16 amino acids. The J segment lost 4 bases and the V segment lost 0 bases, leaving 8 bases of the junction unmatched. In germline, CDR1 is MNHEY, CDR2 SMNVEV (reference sequence).

The chain is built from TRBV13 and TRBJ2-3; no clear D gene. The germline V gene has CDR1 PRHDT and CDR2 FYEKMQ (reference sequence). The V end was cut by 3 bases, the J end by 4 bases, with 8 bases between. This CDR3 has 13 amino acids. CDR3 nucleotide sequence: TGTGCCAGCAGCTTTCAAGCGCCAGATACGCAGTATTTT. Its translation: CASSFQAPDTQYF.

The chain uses TRBV9 and TRBJ2-1, with D possibly being TRBD1 (5 bases). Germline CDR1 and CDR2: SGDLS and YYNGEE. The length of the CDR3 is 13 residues. V lost 5 bases to trimming and J lost 0 bases, with 6 bases between them. CDR3: CASSRGSYNEQFF. The CDR3 DNA is TGTGCCAGCAGTAGGGGCTCCTACAATGAGCAGTTCTTC.

This rearrangement joins TRBV18 to TRBJ1-4, with D uncertain. Trimming took 1 base from V and 0 from J, leaving 6 bases between them. CDR1 is KGHSH and CDR2 is LQKENI in the germline V gene. The CDR3 extends over 15 amino acids. In DNA, the CDR3 is TGTGCCAGCTCACCACTGACCTCAACTAATGAAAAACTGTTTTTT. As protein: CASSPLTSTNEKLFF.

This CDR3 reads CASRGQGDEKLFF. CDR3 sequence (DNA): TGTGCCAGCAGAGGACAGGGAGACGAAAAACTGTTTTTT. The rearrangement links TRBV2 to TRBJ1-4, with 8 positions matching TRBD1. CDR3 size: 13 residues. Germline values: CDR1 SNHLY, CDR2 FYNNEI. V lost 6 bases, J lost 8 bases, and 5 bases stayed unmatched.

This clone occurred a few times. This clone may be a read error of a much larger clone one base away. Other DNA sequences from this sample encode an identical CDR3 as well. J is TRBJ1-4 and V is TRBV5-6; D is undetermined. This CDR3 spans 14 amino acids. Trimming left V 2 bases short and J 0 bases short, with 5 bases between. Per germline, CDR1 SGHDT and CDR2 YYEEEE. The CDR3 DNA reads TGTGCCAGCAGCTTAATAGCAACTAATGAAAAACTGTTTTTT. Its translation: CASSLIATNEKLFF.